These T cell receptor beta chains were read from a single sample in a study of beta chain features in type 1 diabetes. The method was immunoSEQ multiplex PCR; TCRdb's version includes in-frame clones alone and lacks a portion of them. The profile shows roughly 350,000 clones, 8.5% to 10% of them singletons. Sequences were obtained from central memory CD4+ T cells from blood. The receptor set was obtained from a man in his thirties or forties with type 1 diabetes. Both conserved end residues are part of each CDR3. The order of the fields is clone size, V gene, J gene, D gene, CDR3 DNA, CDR3 protein. D genes are given only for firm matches. A row's size may be missing; if present it is once, few, many or a size class.

abundance: many; v_gene: TRBV11-3; j_gene: TRBJ2-1; d_gene: NA; CDR3nt: TGTGCCAGCGGATCGATAGGCAATGAGCAGTTCTTC; CDR3aa: CASGSIGNEQFF
abundance: NA; v_gene: TRBV27; j_gene: TRBJ2-3; d_gene: TRBD2; CDR3nt: TGTGCCAGCAGTCCACCTCAACTAGCGGGAGGGGGTCGGGCGCAGTATTTT; CDR3aa: CASSPPQLAGGGRAQYF
abundance: few; v_gene: TRBV5-1; j_gene: TRBJ2-7; d_gene: NA; CDR3nt: TGCGCCAGCAGCCCAACCGGGACTTACTCCTACGAGCAGTACTTC; CDR3aa: CASSPTGTYSYEQYF
abundance: few; v_gene: TRBV2; j_gene: TRBJ2-7; d_gene: NA; CDR3nt: TGTGCCGGGGGGGGGCACCCCTACGAGCAGTACTTC; CDR3aa: CAGGGHPYEQYF
abundance: many; v_gene: TRBV19; j_gene: TRBJ1-1; d_gene: NA; CDR3nt: TGTGCCAGGAACACTGAAGCTTTCTTT; CDR3aa: CARNTEAFF
abundance: few; v_gene: TRBV11-2; j_gene: TRBJ2-1; d_gene: NA; CDR3nt: TGTGCCAGCAGCTTAACAGAGAAAAATGAGCAGTTCTTC; CDR3aa: CASSLTEKNEQFF
abundance: few; v_gene: TRBV7-9; j_gene: TRBJ2-5; d_gene: NA; CDR3nt: TGTGCCAGCAGCTTAGCACGGCAAGAGACCCAGTACTTC; CDR3aa: CASSLARQETQYF
abundance: many; v_gene: TRBV29-1; j_gene: TRBJ2-1; d_gene: TRBD2; CDR3nt: TGCAGCGTTGAAGATCGTGGTAGCGGGAGAGGTGGTGAGCAGTTCTTC; CDR3aa: CSVEDRGSGRGGEQFF
abundance: few; v_gene: TRBV7-2; j_gene: TRBJ1-1; d_gene: NA; CDR3nt: TGTGCCAGCAGCCCGCAGGGGCCGGGAAAGGGCACTGAAGCTTTCTTT; CDR3aa: CASSPQGPGKGTEAFF
abundance: few; v_gene: TRBV4-3; j_gene: TRBJ2-3; d_gene: TRBD2; CDR3nt: TGCGCCAGCAGCCAAGGTTCAGGAGCGGGAGCAGATACGCAGTATTTT; CDR3aa: CASSQGSGAGADTQYF
abundance: few; v_gene: TRBV5-6; j_gene: TRBJ2-2; d_gene: NA; CDR3nt: TGTGCCAGCAGCTTGGGGGTCTCTCGCACCGGGGAGCTGTTTTTT; CDR3aa: CASSLGVSRTGELFF
abundance: NA; v_gene: TRBV10-1; j_gene: TRBJ2-3; d_gene: TRBD2; CDR3nt: TGCGCCAGCAGTGAAGCGGGAGTGACAGATACGCAGTATTTT; CDR3aa: CASSEAGVTDTQYF
abundance: few; v_gene: TRBV9; j_gene: TRBJ2-7; d_gene: NA; CDR3nt: TGTGCCAGCAGCGTAAGCCCCGTCGATTCCTACGAGCAGTACTTC; CDR3aa: CASSVSPVDSYEQYF